This T cell receptor (beta chain) was observed in a study of liver allograft versus peripheral blood T cells (TCRdb year 2020). About the study as a whole: T cell receptor repertoires present within transplanted livers were compared with repertoires in the peripheral blood of liver transplant recipients.

Sequencing was performed on an Illumina MiSeq. TCRdb ran its own pipeline on the public reads, namely fastp trimming at Q25 and MiXCR clone calling, and kept in-frame beta chains. When rows share a CDR3 protein, they turn into one entry using the most common DNA and genes. For this sample there are over 7,000 distinct CDR3 sequences; roughly 15% appear just once. The ten biggest clones cover 4.6% of the sample. The CDR3 spans 14 residues, from the cysteine through the phenylalanine. Only the CDR3 part of the read is kept: 42 bases, read in frame from the first base. Cut back by 5 bases and 1 base, the V and J ends lie 14 bases apart. CDR1 DFQATT and CDR2 SNEGSKA were looked up in the germline V gene (reference sequence). Remarks on this clonotype: The antigen it recognizes is unknown. No base-level quality is on record; no much larger clone is a single base apart.

Results and caveats for the whole study, not just this receptor: T cell receptor repertoires inside liver allografts were reported to be different from the repertoires detected in peripheral blood.

The clonotype was recovered from a human patient who had a liver transplant. Some T cells may be donor cells from the graft after a transplant. Rearrangement joined TRBV20-1 to TRBJ1-2; the D segment could be TRBD1, given 6 matching bases. Here is the DNA: TGCAGTGCTTTAGCAGGGGACGTTAACTATGGCTACACCTTC. Its protein reads: CSALAGDVNYGYTF.